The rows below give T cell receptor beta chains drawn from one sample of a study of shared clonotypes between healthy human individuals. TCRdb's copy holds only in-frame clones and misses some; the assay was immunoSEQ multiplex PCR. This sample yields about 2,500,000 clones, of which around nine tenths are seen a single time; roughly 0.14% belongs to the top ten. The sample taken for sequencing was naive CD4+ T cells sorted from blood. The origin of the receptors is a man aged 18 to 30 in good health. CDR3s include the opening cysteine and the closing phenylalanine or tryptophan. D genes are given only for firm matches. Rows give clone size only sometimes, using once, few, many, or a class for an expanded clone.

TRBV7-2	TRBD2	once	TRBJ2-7	TGTGCCAGCAGCTTGCGACTAGCGGGGACCCCCTACGAGCAGTACTTC	CASSLRLAGTPYEQYF
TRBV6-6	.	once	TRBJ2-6	TGTGCCAGCAGGCATCATGCAATCTCTGGGGCCAACGTCCTGACTTTC	CASRHHAISGANVLTF
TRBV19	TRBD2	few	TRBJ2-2	TGTGCCAGTAGTATGGTCGGGGGGGCCGTCGGCGGGGAGCTGTTTTTT	CASSMVGGAVGGELFF
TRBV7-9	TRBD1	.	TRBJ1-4	TGTGCCAGCAGCCAACCCCTGACAGGGAGGGGTGAAAAACTGTTTTTT	CASSQPLTGRGEKLFF
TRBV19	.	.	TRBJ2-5	TGTGCCAGTAGTATATCGGGTAGCGGAACCAACCGGGTAGAGACCCAGTACTTC	CASSISGSGTNRVETQYF
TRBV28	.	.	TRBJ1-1	TGTGCCAGCAGTTTATTTGCAGGGGTTGCTGAAGCTTTCTTT	CASSLFAGVAEAFF
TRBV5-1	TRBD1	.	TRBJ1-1	TGCGCCAGCAGCACGTCACAGGGGTGGGACACTGAAGCTTTCTTT	CASSTSQGWDTEAFF
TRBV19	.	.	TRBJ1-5	TGTGCCAGTAGTCAAACTATCTCGACCAGGGGGCCCCAGCATTTT	CASSQTISTRGPQHF
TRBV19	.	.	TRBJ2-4	TGTGCCAGTAGTATAGCAGGCATTCAGTACTTC	CASSIAGIQYF
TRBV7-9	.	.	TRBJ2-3	TGTGCCAGCAGCTTAGGCGGGGTACCCACAGATACGCAGTATTTT	CASSLGGVPTDTQYF
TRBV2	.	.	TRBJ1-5	TGTGCCAGCAGTGAAGGGGGATACATGAGATGGCCCCAGCATTTT	CASSEGGYMRWPQHF
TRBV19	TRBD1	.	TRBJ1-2	TGTGCCAGTAGTTCCTCGGGGACAGGAGTGCGCGGCTACACCTTC	CASSSSGTGVRGYTF
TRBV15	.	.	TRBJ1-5	TGTGCCACCAGCAGAGACGCGGTTAGCAATCAGCCCCAGCATTTT	CATSRDAVSNQPQHF
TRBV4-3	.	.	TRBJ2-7	TGCGCCAGCAGCCAAGAGCTTCGGCAGGCTGCCTACGAGCAGTACTTC	CASSQELRQAAYEQYF
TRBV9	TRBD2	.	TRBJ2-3	TGTGCCAGCAGCGCGGGGGGAGCGGGGTATGAAGATACGCAGTATTTT	CASSAGGAGYEDTQYF
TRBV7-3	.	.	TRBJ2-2	TGTGCCAGCAGCTTAAGCGGGGTGAACACCGGGGAGCTGTTTTTT	CASSLSGVNTGELFF
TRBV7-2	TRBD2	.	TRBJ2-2	TGTGCCAGCACCAAACTAGCGGGACGGAACACCGGGGAGCTGTTTTTT	CASTKLAGRNTGELFF
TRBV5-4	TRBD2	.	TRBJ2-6	TGTGCCAGCAGTGGCGCTAGCGGGGATCGACCTGGGGCCAACATCCTGACTTTC	CASSGASGDRPGANILTF
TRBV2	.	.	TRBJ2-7	TGTGCCAGCAGCCGCACGGGACCGCCCTACGAGCAGTACTTC	CASSRTGPPYEQYF
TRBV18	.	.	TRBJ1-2	TGTGCCAGCTCACCAGGGCAGGATGGCTACACCTTC	CASSPGQDGYTF